Sequencing of this T cell receptor beta chain was carried out in a study of blood T cell repertoires in COVID-19. Original handling: For nucleated cells, counts were estimated from reference gene primer amplification. Only in-frame clones appear in the TCRdb table, and some are missing; sequencing was by immunoSEQ multiplex PCR. V, J and clone size are those of that table, while D and trimming were read from the DNA. The sample records some 500,000 clones, roughly 90% being singletons. Trimming cost V 0 bases and J 5 bases, with 11 bases left between them. CDR1 and CDR2 (germline): LNHNV, YYDKDF (reference sequence). The CDR3 spans 14 residues.

This clonotype was obtained from a woman aged 40-49 years who had recovered from COVID-19. V gene TRBV15 combines with J gene TRBJ2-7, with no clear D. Sequenced sample: PBMCs or T cells enriched from blood (not recorded which). The CDR3 nucleotides are TGTGCCACCAGCAGAGATCCAACGGGTAACGAGCAGTACTTC. Translating gives CATSRDPTGNEQYF.